This T cell receptor beta chain was profiled in a study of patients and donors after allogeneic stem cell transplantation. One entry per CDR3 protein results from TCRdb running MiXCR on the RT-PCR reads. The table has about a million distinct CDR3 sequences, around 17% seen once. CDR3 length: 13 residues. Germline lookup yields CDR1 LGHNA and CDR2 YNFKEQ. Trimming pared 2 bases from V and 4 bases from J, leaving 8 bases between. This clonotype showed up just a few times. The sequence was obtained from a human donor who was either an allogeneic HSCT recipient or a stem cell or donor lymphocyte infusion donor (not recorded which). It is not recorded whose cells these are; they may come from a transplant donor. The sequencing input was blood, either unsorted or a sorted T cell fraction (not recorded which). This chain links TRBV4-2 with TRBJ1-2; D remains unclear. The CDR3 sequence: CASSQPPSYGYTF. In DNA, the CDR3 is TGTGCCAGCAGCCAACCTCCAAGCTATGGCTACACCTTC.